The rows below give T cell receptor beta chains drawn from one sample of a study of early T cells in non-severe SARS-CoV-2 infection. TCRdb reprocessed the 5' RACE reads with MiXCR, giving one entry per CDR3 protein. The table lists about 48,000 distinct CDR3 sequences, 6.2% of them singletons, with 6% to 8.5% in the top ten. Here the sequenced sample was whole blood, taken at baseline. These receptors originate from an adult who was a healthcare worker with PCR-confirmed SARS-CoV-2 infection or an uninfected control (not recorded which). The CDR3 runs from the conserved cysteine through the conserved F or W. The order of the fields is J gene, clone size, D gene, V gene, CDR3 DNA, CDR3 protein. The D gene is left open where the match is weak. Rows may omit the clone size; those that give it use once, few, many or a size class.

TRBJ2-7 | many | - | TRBV12-3/TRBV12-4 | TGTGCCAGCAGTTTCACCCATCAGGGTATTGGCGAGCAGTACTTC | CASSFTHQGIGEQYF
TRBJ1-2 | - | TRBD1 | TRBV5-1 | TGCGCCAGCAGCTTGGTGACAGGGTCAGGAGGCTACACCTTC | CASSLVTGSGGYTF
TRBJ2-7 | many | - | TRBV2 | TGTGCCAGCAGTCTACGGGGATTAGGTGAGCAGTACTTC | CASSLRGLGEQYF
TRBJ2-1 | - | TRBD2 | TRBV4-2 | TGTGCCAGCAGCCAAGACATTGGACTAGCGGGTATGGGGGAGCAGTTCTTC | CASSQDIGLAGMGEQFF
TRBJ2-1 | many | TRBD2 | TRBV19 | TGTGCCAGTAGCCCCCGGGCAGCGGGAATCTCGGATGAGCAGTTCTTC | CASSPRAAGISDEQFF
TRBJ2-7 | - | - | TRBV7-6 | TGTGCCAGCAGCTTACGGGAGAACTACGAGCAGTACTTC | CASSLRENYEQYF
TRBJ1-1 | many | - | TRBV29-1 | TGCAGCGTTGAAAGCGGTGAGGAAGCTTTCTTT | CSVESGEEAFF
TRBJ2-3 | few | - | TRBV7-8 | TGTGCGGCGGGGTGGGATACGCAGTATTTT | CAAGWDTQYF
TRBJ2-5 | - | TRBD1 | TRBV7-2 | TGTGCCACCGGGACAGGGGTCCAAGAGACCCAGTACTTC | CATGTGVQETQYF
TRBJ2-4 | - | TRBD1 | TRBV28 | TGTGCCAGCAGTTCGGGACAGTTTGTGGCAAACATTCAGTACTTC | CASSSGQFVANIQYF
TRBJ2-2 | - | TRBD1 | TRBV18 | TGTGCCAGCTCACCACGAAGGAAACAGGGGACCAACACCGGGGAGCTGTTTTTT | CASSPRRKQGTNTGELFF
TRBJ2-3 | many | TRBD1 | TRBV29-1 | TGCAGCGAGCGACAGGGTAGTGCAGATACGCAGTATTTT | CSERQGSADTQYF
TRBJ2-7 | few | TRBD1 | TRBV5-1 | TGCGCCAGCAGCTTAGGGACAGGGAGATCCTACGAGCAGTACTTC | CASSLGTGRSYEQYF
TRBJ2-4 | - | TRBD2 | TRBV3-1 | TGTGCCAGCAGCCAAGATAGTATGGTAGCGGGGGTGGGAGCCAAAAACATTCAGTACTTC | CASSQDSMVAGVGAKNIQYF
TRBJ2-5 | few | - | TRBV12-3/TRBV12-4 | TGTGCCAGCAGTTTAGCAGTAAAAGAGACCCAGTACTTC | CASSLAVKETQYF
TRBJ2-7 | medium-sized | - | TRBV28 | TGTGCCAGCACCAGGACCTACGAGCAGTACTTC | CASTRTYEQYF
TRBJ2-7 | few | - | TRBV6-2/TRBV6-3 | TGTGCCAGCAGTTACTCGGGACCGCGCTACGAGCAGTACTTC | CASSYSGPRYEQYF
TRBJ1-2 | few | TRBD1 | TRBV27 | TGTGCCAGCAGGCAAGACAGGGGGCCGGACTATGGCTACACCTTC | CASRQDRGPDYGYTF
TRBJ2-3 | many | TRBD2 | TRBV20-1 | TGCAGTGCTAAAGACGGGAGGACGGGCGGAGATACGCAGTATTTT | CSAKDGRTGGDTQYF
TRBJ2-7 | many | - | TRBV5-1 | TGCGCCAGCAGCTTGGATGGTGCAGGGCCCTACGAGCAGTACTTC | CASSLDGAGPYEQYF
TRBJ2-7 | - | - | TRBV7-2 | TGTGCCAGCAGCTCCACCCCTCTAGCGACCTCCTACGAGCAGTACTTC | CASSSTPLATSYEQYF
TRBJ2-7 | few | - | TRBV7-2 | TGTGCCAGCAGCGCAGGTCCCTCCTACGAGCAGTACTTC | CASSAGPSYEQYF
TRBJ2-7 | - | - | TRBV4-3 | TGCGCCAGCAGCCGCGGAAGGCAGGCCTCCTACGAGCAGTACTTC | CASSRGRQASYEQYF
TRBJ1-1 | many | - | TRBV12-3/TRBV12-4 | TGTGCCAGCAGTTTCTGGCAGTACACTGAAGCTTTCTTT | CASSFWQYTEAFF
TRBJ2-1 | many | TRBD2 | TRBV20-1 | TGCAGTGCTTCCCCCGGACTAGCCCAAGAGCAGTTCTTC | CSASPGLAQEQFF
TRBJ1-1 | few | TRBD1 | TRBV12-3/TRBV12-4 | TGTGCCAGCACCCAGGGACAGTCGAACACTGAAGCTTTCTTT | CASTQGQSNTEAFF
TRBJ2-1 | - | - | TRBV18 | TGTGCCAGCTCACCACCGACCCTGAACCCGAGGGGCAATGAGCAGTTCTTC | CASSPPTLNPRGNEQFF
TRBJ2-5 | many | - | TRBV11-2 | TGTGCCAGCAGCTCCCCGGGCCCGCGCCAAGAGACCCAGTACTTC | CASSSPGPRQETQYF
TRBJ2-3 | many | - | TRBV5-1 | TGCGCCAGCAGCTTGGGAAGGGCAGATACGCAGTATTTT | CASSLGRADTQYF
TRBJ2-7 | few | - | TRBV4-1 | TGCGCCAGCAGCCTACGACAGGGACTTCTCGAGCAGTACTTC | CASSLRQGLLEQYF
TRBJ2-5 | - | TRBD1 | TRBV28 | TGTGCCAGCAGCCTTTTCGACAGGGTGGAGACCCAGTACTTC | CASSLFDRVETQYF
TRBJ2-1 | few | - | TRBV2 | TGTGCCAGCACCGAAGCGAAGGGGCGCGTGTTCTTC | CASTEAKGRVFF
TRBJ2-1 | few | TRBD2 | TRBV6-1 | TGTGCCAGCAGAAACGGACTAGGCAATGAGCAGTTCTTC | CASRNGLGNEQFF
TRBJ2-1 | many | TRBD2 | TRBV11-1 | TGTGCCAGCAGCGCCGGGACTAGTCTTTTAAATGAGCAGTTCTTC | CASSAGTSLLNEQFF
TRBJ1-1 | - | TRBD1 | TRBV7-3 | TGTGCCAGCAGCTTCTTGGACAGGCCCCAGTTGACTGAAGCTTTCTTT | CASSFLDRPQLTEAFF
TRBJ1-5 | few | TRBD1 | TRBV7-2 | TGTGCCAGCAGCTACCGACAGGGTCCCAATCAGCCCCAGCATTTT | CASSYRQGPNQPQHF
TRBJ2-3 | few | - | TRBV10-3 | TGTGCCATCAGTGCCCGAGGTGAAGATACGCAGTATTTT | CAISARGEDTQYF
TRBJ2-1 | - | TRBD2 | TRBV5-1 | TGCGCCAGCAGCCCGACAACTAGCGGGAGTTCGTATGAGCAGTTCTTC | CASSPTTSGSSYEQFF
TRBJ2-3 | - | - | TRBV7-3 | TGTGCCAGCAGCTCAGGGGCGGATACGCAGTATTTT | CASSSGADTQYF
TRBJ2-7 | few | - | TRBV12-3/TRBV12-4 | TGTGCCAGCACCGGGAGGATCGGACAGGCCTCCTACGAGCAGTACTTC | CASTGRIGQASYEQYF
TRBJ2-2 | few | - | TRBV20-1 | TGCAGTGCTAGTAGTCCCGGGGAGCTGTTTTTT | CSASSPGELFF
TRBJ2-7 | many | TRBD1 | TRBV6-5 | TGTGCCAGCAGTTTATCGGGACAGATCTACGAGCAGTACTTC | CASSLSGQIYEQYF
TRBJ1-1 | few | - | TRBV7-2 | TGTGCCAGCAGCCAAAAACTTGGAGGGGGCACTGAAGCTTTCTTT | CASSQKLGGGTEAFF
TRBJ1-2 | many | - | TRBV10-2 | TGCGCCAGCAGTGAGTCGAAGTCGCGGTCAGGGCAGGACTATGGCTACACCTTC | CASSESKSRSGQDYGYTF